Below are 5 T cell receptor beta chains sequenced from a single sample in a study of cytomegalovirus exposure and HLA in healthy donors (dated 2017 in TCRdb). Preparation of the library involved the immunoSEQ multiplex PCR assay. The multiplex PCR relied on a mix of 60 forward primers for TCR Vbeta segments and 13 reverse primers for TCR Jbeta segments. As stored in TCRdb, this immuneACCESS dataset retains in-frame rearrangements with V and J assigned. A fraction of the clones does not appear; measured against another copy, unresolved V genes explain less than half of the discrepancy, and the remainder lacks a known reason. The table for this sample lists roughly 160,000 clones; 85% of them were counted only once. The ten biggest clones cover 1% of the sample. Sequences were obtained from PBMCs. These receptors were obtained from a boy aged 2-15 years in good health and CMV-seronegative.

Of note for this clone: The junction differs from germline at one of its ends, possibly a read error. In the same sample, other DNA sequences code for this CDR3. The V gene is TRBV5-4, the J gene TRBJ2-3; TRBD1 aligns across 7 bases. Germline V gives CDR1 SGHNT, CDR2 YYREEE (reference sequence). This CDR3 contains 13 residues. CDR3 nucleotide sequence: TGTGCCAGCAGCGACAGGGTAGGAGATACGCAGTATTTC. Amino acids: CASSDRVGDTQYF.

The chain carries TRBV6-6 and TRBJ2-7, with D tentatively TRBD1 (5 bases). Germline-derived CDR1 and CDR2 are MNHNY and SVGAGI (reference sequence). V shed 2 bases and J shed 0 bases, with 8 bases lying between them. The CDR3 is 14 amino acids. CDR3 amino acids: CASSYGRDSYEQYF. In nucleotides, the CDR3 is TGTGCCAGCAGTTACGGCAGGGACTCCTACGAGCAGTACTTC.

The chain combines TRBV11-2 with TRBJ2-6, with D maybe TRBD1 (5 bases). In germline, CDR1 is SGHAT, CDR2 FQNNGV. Trimming pared 0 bases from V and 1 base from J, leaving 7 bases between. The CDR3 extends over 16 amino acids. The CDR3 reads CASSLDRVSGANVLTF. DNA of the CDR3: TGTGCCAGCAGCTTAGACAGGGTATCTGGGGCCAACGTCCTGACTTTC.

With respect to this clone: This specimen includes other DNA sequences encoding the same CDR3. The V and J genes are TRBV4-1 and TRBJ1-5; D is undetermined. Germline V gene data show CDR1 as MGHRA and CDR2 as YSYEKL. Trimming stripped 1 base from V and 0 bases from J, with 7 bases between. The CDR3 totals 15 residues. The CDR3 is CASSQGLFSNQPQHF. The CDR3 DNA follows: TGCGCCAGCAGCCAAGGACTTTTTAGCAATCAGCCCCAGCATTTT.

The rearrangement uses TRBV6-5 and TRBJ2-1; 7 nucleotides align to TRBD2. Germline V gene data show CDR1 as MNHEY and CDR2 as SVGAGI. This CDR3 comprises 15 residues. Losses at the gene ends were 4 bases for V and 3 bases for J; bases not matched to a gene: 6. The CDR3: CASSSLAFYYNEQFF. CDR3 DNA: TGTGCCAGCAGTTCACTAGCGTTCTACTACAATGAGCAGTTCTTC.